A single sample is the source of the 14 T cell receptor beta chains below, sequenced in a study of cytomegalovirus exposure and HLA in healthy donors. The PCR ran on 60 Vbeta and 13 Jbeta primers. Generated by immunoSEQ multiplex PCR, the TCRdb table keeps only in-frame clones and is missing some. The sample lists more than 130,000 clones, about 79% occurring once. The sample taken for sequencing was PBMCs. The receptors originated from a middle-aged man in good health and CMV-seropositive.

The gene calls are TRBV27 and TRBJ2-7; tentative D call: TRBD1 (6 bases). This CDR3 is 12 amino acids long. CDR1 and CDR2 (germline): MNHEY, SMNVEV (reference sequence). V lost 6 bases and J 7 bases, leaving 13 bases between the germline ends. The CDR3: CASSNTGREQYF. CDR3 nucleotide sequence: TGTGCCAGCAGCAATACAGGGCGTGAGCAGTACTTC.

V is TRBV6-5 and J is TRBJ2-7, with 7 bases aligning to TRBD2. CDR3 size: 14 residues. Looked up from germline, CDR1 is MNHEY and CDR2 is SVGAGI. V lost 2 bases, J lost 2 bases, and 3 bases stayed unmatched. The CDR3 DNA sequence: TGTGCCAGCAGTTACCTCGGGGGGACCTACGAGCAGTACTTC. Protein sequence: CASSYLGGTYEQYF.

This clone was picked up one time. The chain joins TRBV6-5 to TRBJ1-2; D unresolved. V lost 8 bases and J 1 base, leaving 11 bases between the germline ends. CDR3 length equals 13 residues. The germline CDR1 and CDR2 sequences are MNHEY and SVGAGI. CDR3 sequence reads: CASAAGSNYGYTF. The CDR3 DNA sequence: TGTGCCAGCGCCGCAGGTAGTAACTATGGCTACACCTTC.

The rearrangement joins TRBV6-5 to TRBJ2-3; the D gene is possibly TRBD1 (6 bases). The V and J ends lost 1 base and 2 bases respectively, with 13 bases between them. CDR1 MNHEY and CDR2 SVGAGI come from the germline V gene. The CDR3 has 16 residues. The CDR3 sequence is CASSYYRYRVTDTQYF. CDR3 nucleotides: TGTGCCAGCAGTTACTACCGATACAGGGTCACAGATACGCAGTATTTT.

The chain links TRBV18 to TRBJ2-7, with 7 bases identical to TRBD2. Per germline, CDR1 KGHSH and CDR2 LQKENI. CDR3 length equals 15 residues. V shed 6 bases and J 4 bases; nucleotides not matched to a gene: 12. The CDR3 bases are TGTGCCAGCTCCTCCGGGGGGAGCAAAGGATACGAGCAGTACTTC. Amino acids: CASSSGGSKGYEQYF.

The V and J genes are TRBV30 and TRBJ2-7, with 7 positions matching TRBD2. There are 13 residues in the CDR3. Looked up from germline, CDR1 is GTSNPN and CDR2 is SVGIG (reference sequence). V was clipped by 5 bases and J by 6 bases; unmatched bases: 10. The CDR3 DNA reads TGTGCCTGGGGAGTCTTTACGGGGGGCGAGCAGTACTTC. It specifies CAWGVFTGGEQYF.

As DNA, the CDR3 is TGCGCCAGCAGCCAAGATCCTCCCCCGAGCTCTGGAAACACCATATATTTT. Amino acids: CASSQDPPPSSGNTIYF. The chain links TRBV4-3 to TRBJ1-3, with unresolved D. Looked up from germline, CDR1 is LGHNA and CDR2 is YSLEER. The CDR3 is made up of 17 amino acids. V was trimmed by 0 bases and J by 0 bases, leaving 12 bases between them.

This clone came up once. This chain connects TRBV6-1 to TRBJ1-5; tentatively, D is TRBD1 (5 bases). V dropped 10 bases and J dropped 4 bases, with 20 bases sitting between them. The CDR3 length is 15 residues. The germline CDR1 and CDR2 sequences are MNHNS and SASEGT. The CDR3 sequence: CATGLGHARNQPQHF. The CDR3 bases are TGTGCCACCGGTTTAGGACACGCCAGAAATCAGCCCCAGCATTTT.

The chain couples TRBV7-2 to TRBJ1-1; 7 bases map to TRBD1. There are 15 residues in the CDR3. The germline CDR1 and CDR2 sequences are SGHTA and FQGNSA. The ends lost 7 bases at V and 0 bases at J; junction bases unmatched: 8. This CDR3 is CASTPKGQLNTEAFF. CDR3 nucleotide sequence: TGTGCCAGCACCCCCAAGGGACAGCTGAACACTGAAGCTTTCTTT.

This chain joins TRBV25-1 and TRBJ1-2, with 8 positions matching TRBD1. CDR1 is MGHDK and CDR2 is SYGVNS in the germline V gene. With V trimmed by 5 bases and J by 5 bases, 4 bases remained unmatched. The CDR3 runs to 13 residues. The CDR3 is CASSPQGAYGYTF. CDR3 in DNA: TGTGCCAGCAGTCCGCAGGGGGCATATGGCTACACCTTC.

The genes are TRBV6-5 and TRBJ1-5, with 8 bases lining up with TRBD1. With V trimmed by 2 bases and J by 5 bases, 2 bases remained unmatched. Germline CDR1 reads MNHEY; CDR2 reads SVGAGI. The length of the CDR3 is 14 residues. CDR3 sequence: CASSYQGADQPQHF. CDR3 DNA: TGTGCCAGCAGTTACCAGGGGGCGGATCAGCCCCAGCATTTT.

The rearrangement links TRBV30 to TRBJ2-2; D not certain. CDR3 length: 12 residues. The germline V gene encodes CDR1 GTSNPN and CDR2 SVGIG (reference sequence). V was trimmed by 4 bases and J by 6 bases, leaving 9 bases between them. Here the CDR3 DNA reads TGTGCCTGGACTGTTGTATCCGGGGAGCTGTTTTTT. This encodes CAWTVVSGELFF.

The chain has TRBV6-1 and TRBJ1-6; tentatively, D is TRBD1 (6 bases). Germline assignment: CDR1 MNHNS and CDR2 SASEGT. The V end was cut by 3 bases, the J end by 8 bases, with 14 bases between. The CDR3 totals 15 residues. Here the CDR3 DNA reads TGTGCCAGCAGTGAGAGACAGGCGGGTTATTCACCCCTCCACTTT. It is translated as CASSERQAGYSPLHF.

This clone was seen a single time. The V gene is TRBV5-1, the J gene TRBJ2-1, with D perhaps matching TRBD2 (6 bases). Germline V gene sequence: CDR1 SGHRS, CDR2 YFSETQ. The CDR3 totals 16 residues. With 0 bases removed from V and 2 bases from J, the gap between germline ends came to 12 bases. CDR3 nucleotide sequence: TGCGCCAGCAGCTTGGGTTCCAGCGGGCCCTACAATGAGCAGTTCTTC. Its protein is CASSLGSSGPYNEQFF.